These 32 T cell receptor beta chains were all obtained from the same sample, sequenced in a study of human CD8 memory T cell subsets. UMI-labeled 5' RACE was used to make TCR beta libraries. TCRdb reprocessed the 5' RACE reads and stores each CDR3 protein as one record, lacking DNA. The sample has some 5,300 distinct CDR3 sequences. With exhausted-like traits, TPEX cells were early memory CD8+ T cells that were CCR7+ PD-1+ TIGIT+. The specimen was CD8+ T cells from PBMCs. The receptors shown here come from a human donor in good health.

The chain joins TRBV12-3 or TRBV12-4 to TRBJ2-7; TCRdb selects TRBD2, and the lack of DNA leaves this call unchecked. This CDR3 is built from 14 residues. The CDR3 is CASSTAGGRYEQYF.

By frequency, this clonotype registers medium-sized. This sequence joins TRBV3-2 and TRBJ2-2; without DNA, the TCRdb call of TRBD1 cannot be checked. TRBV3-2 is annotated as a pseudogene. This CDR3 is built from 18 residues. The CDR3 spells CASSQDQRGGGNTGELFF.

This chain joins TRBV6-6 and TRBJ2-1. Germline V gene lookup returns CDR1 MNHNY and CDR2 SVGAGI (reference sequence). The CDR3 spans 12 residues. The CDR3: CASSRPYNEQFF.

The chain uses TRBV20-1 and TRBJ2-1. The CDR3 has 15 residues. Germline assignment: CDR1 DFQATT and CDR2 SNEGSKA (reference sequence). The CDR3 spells CSASDLGDTSNEQFF.

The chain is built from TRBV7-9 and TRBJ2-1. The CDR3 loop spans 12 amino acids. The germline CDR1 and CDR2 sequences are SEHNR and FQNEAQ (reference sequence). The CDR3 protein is CASSLTGNEQFF.

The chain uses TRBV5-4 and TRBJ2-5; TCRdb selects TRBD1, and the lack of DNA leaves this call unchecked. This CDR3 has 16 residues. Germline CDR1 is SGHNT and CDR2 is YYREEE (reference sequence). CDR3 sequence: CASSGGAPGALETQYF.

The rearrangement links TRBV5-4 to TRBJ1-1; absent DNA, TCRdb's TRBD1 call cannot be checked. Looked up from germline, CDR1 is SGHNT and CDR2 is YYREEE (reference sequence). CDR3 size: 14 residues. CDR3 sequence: CASSTGQKNTEAFF.

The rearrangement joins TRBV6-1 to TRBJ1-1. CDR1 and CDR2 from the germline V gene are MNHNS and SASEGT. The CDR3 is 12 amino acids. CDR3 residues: CASRYGTTEAFF.

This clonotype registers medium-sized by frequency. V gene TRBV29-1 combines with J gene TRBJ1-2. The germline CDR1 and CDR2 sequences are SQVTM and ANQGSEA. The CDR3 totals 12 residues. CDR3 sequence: CSVDESNYGYTF. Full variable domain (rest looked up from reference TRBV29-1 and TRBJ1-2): SAVISQKPSRDICQRGTSLTIQCQVDSQVTMMFWYRQQPGQSLTLIATANQGSEATYESGFVIDKFPISRPNLTFSTLTVSNMSPEDSSIYLCSVDESNYGYTFGSGTRLTVV.

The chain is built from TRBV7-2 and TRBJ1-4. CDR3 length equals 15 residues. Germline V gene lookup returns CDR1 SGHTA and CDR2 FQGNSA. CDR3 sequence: CASSPGPGLVEKLFF.

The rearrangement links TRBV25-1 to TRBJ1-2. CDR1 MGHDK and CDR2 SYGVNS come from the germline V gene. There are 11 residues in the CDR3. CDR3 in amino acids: CASSEERAYTF.

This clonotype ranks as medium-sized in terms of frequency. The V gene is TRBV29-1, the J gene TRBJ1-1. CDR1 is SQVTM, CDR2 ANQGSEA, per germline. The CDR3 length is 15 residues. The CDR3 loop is CSVEEGGWIKTEAFF.

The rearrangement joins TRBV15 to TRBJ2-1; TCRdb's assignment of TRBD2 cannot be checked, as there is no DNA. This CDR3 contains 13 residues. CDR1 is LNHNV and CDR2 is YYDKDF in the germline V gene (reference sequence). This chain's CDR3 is CAAGTSGYNEQFF.

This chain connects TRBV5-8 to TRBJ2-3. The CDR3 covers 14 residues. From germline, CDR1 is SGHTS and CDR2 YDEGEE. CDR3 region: CASSWGFGTDTQYF.

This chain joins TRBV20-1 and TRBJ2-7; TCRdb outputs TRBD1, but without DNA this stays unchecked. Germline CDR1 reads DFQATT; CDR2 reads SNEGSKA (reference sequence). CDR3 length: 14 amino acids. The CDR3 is CSASDRGLSYEQYF.

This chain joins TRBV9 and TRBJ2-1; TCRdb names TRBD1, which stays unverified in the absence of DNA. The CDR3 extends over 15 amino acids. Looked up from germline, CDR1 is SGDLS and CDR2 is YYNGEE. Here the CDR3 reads CASSADPSAYNEQFF.

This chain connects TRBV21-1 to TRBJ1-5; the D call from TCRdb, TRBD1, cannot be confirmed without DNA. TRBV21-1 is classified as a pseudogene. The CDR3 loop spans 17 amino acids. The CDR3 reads CASTNLGGQGGNQPQHF.

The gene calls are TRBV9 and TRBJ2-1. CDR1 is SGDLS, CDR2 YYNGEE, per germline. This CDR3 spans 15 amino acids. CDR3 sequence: CASSVDAASYNEQFF.

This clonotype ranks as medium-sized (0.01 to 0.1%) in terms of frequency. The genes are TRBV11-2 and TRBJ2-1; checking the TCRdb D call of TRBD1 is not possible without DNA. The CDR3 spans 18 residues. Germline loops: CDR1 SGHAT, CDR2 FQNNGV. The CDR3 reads CASSLGSPAGTDWNEQFF.

The CDR3 loop reads CASRSPGFATSNYGYTF. The genes are TRBV28 and TRBJ1-2; TCRdb's D call of TRBD1 is untestable without DNA. Per germline, CDR1 MDHEN and CDR2 SYDVKM. There are 17 residues in the CDR3.

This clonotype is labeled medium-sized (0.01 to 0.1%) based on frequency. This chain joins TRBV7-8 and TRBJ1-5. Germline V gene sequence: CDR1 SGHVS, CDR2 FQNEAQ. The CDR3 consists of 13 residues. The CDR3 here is CASSLGSAQPQHF.

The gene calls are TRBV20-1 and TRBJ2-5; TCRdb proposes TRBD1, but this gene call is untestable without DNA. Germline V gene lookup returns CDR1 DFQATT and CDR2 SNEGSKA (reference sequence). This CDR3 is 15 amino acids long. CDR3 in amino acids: CSASGADRVKETQYF.

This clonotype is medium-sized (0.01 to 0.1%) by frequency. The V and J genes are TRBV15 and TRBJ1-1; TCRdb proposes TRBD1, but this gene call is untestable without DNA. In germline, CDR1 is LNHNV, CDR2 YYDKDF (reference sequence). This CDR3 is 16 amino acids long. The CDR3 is CATSTNRGPVETEAFF. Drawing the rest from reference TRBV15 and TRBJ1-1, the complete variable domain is DAMVIQNPRYQVTQFGKPVTLSCSQTLNHNVMYWYQQKSSQAPKLLFHYYDKDFNNEADTPDNFQSRRPNTSFCFLDIRSPGLGDTAMYLCATSTNRGPVETEAFFGQGTRLTVV.

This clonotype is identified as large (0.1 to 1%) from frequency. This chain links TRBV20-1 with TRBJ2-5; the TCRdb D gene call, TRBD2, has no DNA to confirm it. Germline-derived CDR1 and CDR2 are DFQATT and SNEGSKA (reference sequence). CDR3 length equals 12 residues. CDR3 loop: CSATGLGETQYF.

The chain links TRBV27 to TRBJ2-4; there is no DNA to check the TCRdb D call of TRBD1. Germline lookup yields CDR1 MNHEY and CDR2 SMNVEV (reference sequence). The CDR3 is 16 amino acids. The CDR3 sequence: CASIPGQALAKNIQYF.

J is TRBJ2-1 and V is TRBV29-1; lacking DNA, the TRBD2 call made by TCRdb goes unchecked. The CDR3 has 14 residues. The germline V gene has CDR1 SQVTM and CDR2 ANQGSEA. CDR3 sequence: CSVILEVGGNEQFF.

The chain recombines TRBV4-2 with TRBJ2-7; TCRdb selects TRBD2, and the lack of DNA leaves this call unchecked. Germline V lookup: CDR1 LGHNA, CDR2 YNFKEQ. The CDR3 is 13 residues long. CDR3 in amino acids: CASTPGLAYEQYF.

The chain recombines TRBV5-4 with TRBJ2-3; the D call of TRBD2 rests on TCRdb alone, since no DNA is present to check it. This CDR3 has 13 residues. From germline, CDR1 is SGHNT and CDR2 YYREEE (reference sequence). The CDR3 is CASSLGGPDTQYF.

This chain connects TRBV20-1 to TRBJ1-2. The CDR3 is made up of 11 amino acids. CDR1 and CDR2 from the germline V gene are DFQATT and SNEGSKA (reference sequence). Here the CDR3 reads CSATGSYGYTF.

CDR3 protein: CASSGLAGGIAYEQYF. The chain uses TRBV27 and TRBJ2-7; TCRdb's assignment of TRBD2 cannot be checked, as there is no DNA. The CDR3 covers 16 residues. Germline values: CDR1 MNHEY, CDR2 SMNVEV (reference sequence).

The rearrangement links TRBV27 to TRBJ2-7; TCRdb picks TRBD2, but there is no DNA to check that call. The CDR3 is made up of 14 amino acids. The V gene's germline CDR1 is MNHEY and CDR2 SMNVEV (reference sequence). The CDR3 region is CASSGTSGSYEQYF.

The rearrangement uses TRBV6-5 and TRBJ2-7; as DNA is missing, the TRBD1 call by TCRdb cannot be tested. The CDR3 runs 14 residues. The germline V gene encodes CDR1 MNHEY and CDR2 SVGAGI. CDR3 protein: CASSYDRGKYEQYF.